What follows are 5 T cell receptor beta chains derived from one specimen sequenced in a study of shared clonotypes between healthy human individuals. Naivety among CD8 cells was defined by CD45RO negativity and positive CCR7 selection, thereby excluding terminally differentiated effector memory CD45RA+ cells. Sequencing used immunoSEQ multiplex PCR; TCRdb keeps in-frame clones, though not all of them. The sample consists of roughly 590,000 clones, less than 97% of them appearing once. The sequenced sample consisted of naive CD8+ T cells sorted from blood. The receptors derive from a woman in her twenties or thirties in good health.

Here the CDR3 DNA reads TGTGCCAGCACCTCCGGACTAGCGCCCACCGGGGAGCTGTTTTTT. It encodes CASTSGLAPTGELFF. The J gene is TRBJ2-2, the V gene TRBV27; 9 bases line up with TRBD2. The germline V gene has CDR1 MNHEY and CDR2 SMNVEV (reference sequence). This CDR3 has 15 amino acids. V gave up 7 bases and J gave up 4 bases; unmatched junction bases: 7.

V gene TRBV27 combines with J gene TRBJ2-7; TRBD2 might be the D (5 bases). Per germline, CDR1 MNHEY and CDR2 SMNVEV (reference sequence). The germline V and J ends were trimmed by 3 bases and 4 bases, with 13 bases remaining between them. This CDR3 is built from 14 residues. The CDR3 coding sequence is TGTGCCAGCAGTTTTGCGGGCAGAAATTACGAGCAGTACTTC. This gives the protein CASSFAGRNYEQYF.

This clone was detected only once. The rearrangement links TRBV4-2 to TRBJ2-7; TRBD2 matches at 10 bases. J lost 0 bases, V lost 0 bases, and 5 bases had no gene match. Germline V gives CDR1 LGHNA, CDR2 YNFKEQ. The CDR3 is 17 amino acids. CDR3 DNA sequence: TGTGCCAGCAGCCAAGAGGAAACTAGCGGGGACTCCTACGAGCAGTACTTC. Translation gives CASSQEETSGDSYEQYF.

This sequence joins TRBV15 and TRBJ2-7; 9 nucleotides line up with TRBD2. The CDR3 contains 13 residues. V lost 6 bases to trimming and J lost 3 bases; unmatched junction nucleotides: 3. Per the germline V gene, CDR1 is LNHNV and CDR2 is YYDKDF (reference sequence). The CDR3 DNA reads TGTGCCACCAGGCCTAGCGGGGACTACGAGCAGTACTTC. Translating gives CATRPSGDYEQYF.

V usage is TRBV29-1 and J usage is TRBJ1-5; the D gene is possibly TRBD1 (6 bases). V lost 6 bases and J lost 9, with 18 bases in between. From germline, CDR1 is SQVTM and CDR2 ANQGSEA. This CDR3 contains 13 residues. CDR3 nucleotide sequence: TGCAGCGTACAGCCCGGACAGCGACTGCCCCAGCATTTT. Residues: CSVQPGQRLPQHF.